This T cell receptor beta chain was recovered during a study of cytomegalovirus exposure and HLA in healthy donors. Whole-study findings and limits: Analysis performed later found roughly 18,000 TCR beta sequences associated with HLA alleles at 0.05 false discovery rate. In an earlier analysis, most TCR beta V segments were productive about 87% or about 30% of the time.

Concerning this clone itself: Its cognate antigen is unknown.

Trimming removed 3 bases from V and 4 bases from J, with 12 bases in between. The germline V gene has CDR1 SGHDT and CDR2 YYEEEE. CDR3 length: 14 residues. PCR amplification relied on 60 Vbeta primers (plus 13 Jbeta primers). Using immunoSEQ multiplex PCR, the repertoire was profiled, and TCRdb retains in-frame clones only, with some absent. The data show around 100,000 clones, with 73% seen just once and around 0.9% held by the top ten. The V and J genes are TRBV5-6 and TRBJ2-3, with D possibly being TRBD2 (5 bases). This clonotype was sampled from a woman in her 30s in good health and CMV-seronegative. Specimen: PBMCs. The CDR3 loop is CASSSPAEADTQYF. The CDR3 DNA reads as TGTGCCAGCAGCTCACCTGCGGAGGCAGATACGCAGTATTTT.